Listed below are T cell receptor beta chains from one sample, sequenced in a study of blood T cell repertoires in COVID-19. Profiling relied on immunoSEQ multiplex PCR, and the TCRdb table lists in-frame clones only, not all of them. The data show roughly 150,000 clones, 84% seen once. Sample: PBMCs or T cells enriched from blood (not recorded which). These receptor sequences come from a middle-aged man who had recovered from COVID-19. Each CDR3 is given with its conserved first and last residue. Fields, in order: J gene, V gene, clone size, D gene, CDR3 protein, CDR3 DNA. The D gene is left open where the match is weak. Size is stated for part of the rows, as once, few or many counts, or as a class when the clone is expanded.

>TRBJ2-7|TRBV5-1|-|-
CASSLVPGNDEQYF
TGCGCCAGCAGCTTGGTTCCGGGGAACGACGAGCAGTACTTC
>TRBJ2-2|TRBV7-6|-|TRBD2
CASSPETSGGAGSTGELFF
TGTGCCAGCAGCCCTGAGACTAGCGGGGGGGCCGGCTCCACCGGGGAGCTGTTTTTT
>TRBJ2-7|TRBV6-5|-|TRBD1
CASSDRLYEQYF
TGTGCCAGCTCGGACAGGCTTTACGAGCAGTACTTC
>TRBJ1-2|TRBV6-2/TRBV6-3|-|TRBD1
CASSADAGTGKILAYGYTF
TGTGCCAGCAGTGCCGACGCCGGGACAGGGAAGATTTTGGCCTATGGCTACACCTTC
>TRBJ1-5|TRBV19|-|-
CASSRAEYQPQHF
TGTGCCAGTAGTAGGGCAGAATATCAGCCCCAGCATTTT
>TRBJ1-2|TRBV4-3|-|-
CASSQDRKGALGYTF
TGCGCCAGCAGCCAAGATAGGAAAGGGGCGTTAGGCTACACCTTC
>TRBJ1-1|TRBV9|-|TRBD1
CASSAGRQGNTEAFF
TGTGCCAGCAGCGCCGGGAGACAGGGGAACACTGAAGCTTTCTTT
>TRBJ1-3|TRBV29-1|-|TRBD1
CSAWDRGPGNTIYF
TGCAGCGCCTGGGACAGGGGGCCTGGAAACACCATATATTTT
>TRBJ1-1|TRBV14|-|-
CASSQDLGRVSTEAFF
TGTGCCAGCAGCCAAGATCTAGGGCGGGTGAGCACTGAAGCTTTCTTT
>TRBJ1-3|TRBV19|-|-
CASSMGRAPGNTIYF
TGTGCCAGTAGTATGGGCAGGGCACCCGGAAACACCATATATTTT
>TRBJ2-5|TRBV7-9|many|TRBD1
CASSQPGVDRVRETQYF
TGTGCCAGCAGCCAACCCGGAGTGGACAGGGTTCGGGAGACCCAGTACTTC
>TRBJ1-5|TRBV12-5|few|-
CASGPAGTGSNQPQHF
TGTGCTAGTGGTCCTGCGGGGACGGGGAGCAATCAGCCCCAGCATTTT
>TRBJ1-4|TRBV28|few|-
CASSFLGASEKLFF
TGTGCCAGCAGTTTTCTAGGGGCGTCTGAAAAACTGTTTTTT
>TRBJ1-4|TRBV7-8|-|-
CASSLVRQGWGEKLFF
TGTGCCAGCAGCTTAGTTCGGCAGGGATGGGGTGAAAAACTGTTTTTT
>TRBJ1-5|TRBV1|-|-
CTSSQEQNSNQPQHF
TGCACCAGCAGCCAAGAACAGAATAGCAATCAGCCCCAGCATTTT
>TRBJ1-6|TRBV27|-|-
CASSSTAYNSPLHF
TGTGCCAGCAGTTCGACAGCTTATAATTCACCCCTCCACTTT
>TRBJ2-3|TRBV7-7|-|TRBD1
CASSPGTGGRFDTQYF
TGTGCTAGCAGCCCCGGGACAGGGGGGCGATTTGATACGCAGTATTTT
>TRBJ1-1|TRBV21-1|-|-
CASSKTGVVGAEAFF
TGTGCCAGCAGCAAGACAGGGGTGGTTGGCGCTGAAGCTTTCTTT
>TRBJ2-2|TRBV5-1|-|-
CASSLVAVTAGELFF
TGCGCCAGCAGCTTGGTCGCCGTGACAGCCGGGGAGCTGTTTTTT
>TRBJ2-7|TRBV5-1|-|TRBD1
CASSLARGLSDEQYF
TGCGCCAGCAGCTTGGCGAGGGGGCTTTCGGACGAGCAGTACTTC
>TRBJ2-7|TRBV5-1|few|TRBD1
CASSLRQGAHEQYF
TGCGCCAGCAGCTTAAGACAGGGGGCCCACGAGCAGTACTTC
>TRBJ2-2|TRBV11-3|once|TRBD2
CASSFTSGSTGELFF
TGTGCCAGCAGCTTTACTAGCGGGAGCACCGGGGAGCTGTTTTTT
>TRBJ1-1|TRBV2|-|-
CASSPEVNTEAFF
TGTGCCAGCAGCCCGGAGGTGAACACTGAAGCTTTCTTT